Following are 7 T cell receptor beta chains from one sample sequenced in a study of T cell responses to AZD1222 COVID-19 vaccine. Method: immunoSEQ multiplex PCR; TCRdb's copy keeps in-frame clones and lacks some. The sample consists of about 140,000 clones, 75% to 95% of them appearing once. The material sequenced was peripheral blood, taken on day 0 of AZD1222 vaccination. These receptors were taken from an adult in good health.

Of note for this clone: The sample has other DNA sequences that encode this CDR3 too. The gene calls are TRBV12-3 or TRBV12-4 and TRBJ1-2; D possibly corresponds to TRBD1 (5 bases). Trimming removed 2 bases from V and 8 bases from J, with 6 bases in between. The CDR3 runs 11 residues. CDR3 coding DNA: TGTGCCAGCAGTTTAAGGGGCGGCTACACCTTC. Amino acids: CASSLRGGYTF.

This chain uses TRBV7-8 with TRBJ2-1; 9 nucleotides match TRBD2. The germline CDR1 and CDR2 sequences are SGHVS and FQNEAQ. The J segment lost 2 bases and the V segment lost 1 base, leaving 12 bases of the junction unmatched. This CDR3 has 19 residues. CDR3 sequence: CASSLVPVGLAVPYNEQFF. CDR3 coding DNA: TGTGCCAGCAGCTTAGTTCCCGTGGGACTAGCTGTCCCCTACAATGAGCAGTTCTTC.

There are a few counts of this clone. The gene calls are TRBV6-6 and TRBJ2-7; D uncertain. CDR3 length: 11 amino acids. The germline V gene encodes CDR1 MNHNY and CDR2 SVGAGI (reference sequence). Trimming pared 5 bases from V and 3 bases from J, leaving 5 bases between. The CDR3 loop is CASSENYEQYF. CDR3 DNA: TGTGCCAGCAGTGAAAACTACGAGCAGTACTTC.

This chain uses TRBV9 with TRBJ2-7, with TRBD2 matching over 9 bases. Germline lookup yields CDR1 SGDLS and CDR2 YYNGEE. This CDR3 is 16 amino acids long. V lost 2 bases, J lost 9 bases, and 15 bases stayed unmatched. DNA of the CDR3: TGTGCCAGCAGCGTTAGCGGGAGTCCCTCTACGAGCTCGCAGTACTTC. It encodes CASSVSGSPSTSSQYF.

This chain joins TRBV4-3 and TRBJ2-5; D is unresolved. The germline V gene encodes CDR1 LGHNA and CDR2 YSLEER. Trimming stripped 0 bases from V and 5 bases from J, with 16 bases between. The CDR3 has 16 residues. CDR3 nucleotides: TGCGCCAGCAGCCAAGATCTCTTTAGGCGATGGGAGACCCAGTACTTC. It specifies CASSQDLFRRWETQYF.

The chain combines TRBV15 with TRBJ1-5, with 8 bases aligning to TRBD1. Germline CDR1 and CDR2: LNHNV and YYDKDF (reference sequence). The CDR3 totals 16 residues. V dropped 4 bases and J dropped 2; count of bases not matched to a gene: 7. The CDR3 bases are TGTGCCACCAGCAACCGGACAGGGAAGGGCAATCAGCCCCAGCATTTT. This codes for CATSNRTGKGNQPQHF. Looking up the rest from reference TRBV15 and TRBJ1-5 gives the full variable domain: DAMVIQNPRYQVTQFGKPVTLSCSQTLNHNVMYWYQQKSSQAPKLLFHYYDKDFNNEADTPDNFQSRRPNTSFCFLDIRSPGLGDTAMYLCATSNRTGKGNQPQHFGDGTRLSIL.

The chain carries TRBV28 and TRBJ2-7, with TRBD1 matching over 8 bases. Trimming cost V 8 bases and J 1 base; bases outside gene matches: 7. The CDR3 totals 14 residues. CDR1 MDHEN and CDR2 SYDVKM come from the germline V gene. For the CDR3, the DNA is TGTGCCAGCCATGGACAGGGCATATCCTACGAGCAGTACTTC. It is translated as CASHGQGISYEQYF.